The 20 T cell receptor beta chains given below trace back to one sample, sequenced in a study of Graves' ophthalmopathy and Graves' hyperthyroidism. Amplified TCR beta CDR3 regions were obtained using RNA transcripts as template. A first-round RT-PCR used HTBI primers, followed by a second-round multiplex PCR. TCRdb recomputed calls from the multiplex PCR reads with MiXCR, one row per CDR3 protein. The sample carries about 620,000 distinct CDR3 sequences, 20% to 25% recorded once. Sequenced: peripheral blood. The receptors were gathered from a woman younger than 30 with stable Graves' hyperthyroidism. Some clones in this sample may be carry-over from other donors' samples.

This clonotype was observed many times. The V gene is TRBV10-2, the J gene TRBJ2-7, with 12 bases aligning to TRBD2. The CDR3 runs to 14 residues. Per germline, CDR1 WSHSY and CDR2 SAAADI. Trimming took 6 bases from V and 3 from J; bases not matched to a gene: 3. In DNA, the CDR3 is TGCGCCAGCAGAAGGACTAGCGGGGACTACGAGCAGTACTTC. It encodes CASRRTSGDYEQYF.

In this sample, this clonotype turned up many times. This sequence joins TRBV6-7 and TRBJ2-2; 8 positions agree with TRBD1. TRBV6-7 is an ORF, with its function uncertain. CDR3 length equals 15 residues. CDR3 in amino acids: CAIKDRGGSAGELFF. CDR3 nucleotides: TGTGCAATTAAAGACAGGGGTGGAAGTGCCGGGGAGCTGTTTTTT.

This clonotype has ten or more counts. The rearrangement uses TRBV28 and TRBJ1-6; TRBD1 aligns across 7 bases. The junction had 8 bases not matched to a gene; V was cut back by 5 bases and J by 10 bases. The CDR3 consists of 14 residues. Germline lookup yields CDR1 MDHEN and CDR2 SYDVKM. CDR3 sequence reads: CASSTAGGYSPLHF. CDR3 coding DNA: TGTGCCAGCAGTACCGCAGGGGGTTACTCACCCCTCCACTTT.

V gene TRBV12-5 combines with J gene TRBJ2-7; tentatively, D is TRBD2 (5 bases). Germline V gene data show CDR1 as LGHNT and CDR2 as FRNRAP. The CDR3 spans 16 residues. V was trimmed by 0 bases and J by 6 bases, leaving 18 bases between them. CDR3: CASGLVIGGLTGEQYF. CDR3 bases: TGTGCTAGTGGTTTGGTAATAGGCGGACTCACCGGCGAGCAGTACTTC.

In its sample, this clonotype was seen a few times. This chain uses TRBV4-1 with TRBJ1-5; tentatively, D is TRBD1 (6 bases). The CDR3 length is 14 residues. The germline V and J ends were trimmed by 1 base and 5 bases, with 9 bases remaining between them. Germline loops: CDR1 MGHRA, CDR2 YSYEKL. CDR3 nucleotide sequence: TGCGCCAGCAGCCAAGTGAGGGGGGATCAGCCCCAGCATTTT. Amino acids: CASSQVRGDQPQHF.

At least ten counts were recorded for this clonotype. The chain joins TRBV6-1 to TRBJ2-7; 8 bases map to TRBD1. CDR3 length: 15 amino acids. V lost 6 bases, J lost 2 bases, and 9 bases stayed unmatched. CDR1 MNHNS and CDR2 SASEGT come from the germline V gene. The CDR3 DNA is TGTGCCAGCAGACCTCCCGGGACAGGCGCCTACGAGCAGTACTTC. This translates into CASRPPGTGAYEQYF.

As concerns this clonotype: At one end, the junction sequence differs from germline, possibly due to a read error. The V call is TRBV30, the J call TRBJ2-7; D perhaps matches TRBD1 (6 bases). Germline values: CDR1 GTSNPN, CDR2 SVGIG (reference sequence). The CDR3 consists of 20 residues. The CDR3: CAWSAVYSTEGVLPSDEQYF. CDR3 in DNA: TGTGCCTGGAGTGCAGTGTATAGCACTGAGGGGGTCCTTCCCTCCGACGAGCAGTACTTC.

This clonotype was picked up a small number of times. J is TRBJ2-2 and V is TRBV18; D remains ambiguous. Germline V gene data show CDR1 as KGHSH and CDR2 as LQKENI. V lost 2 bases and J 6 bases, leaving 7 bases between the germline ends. This CDR3 region has 13 residues. The CDR3 DNA reads TGTGCCAGCTCACCATCAGGTTCCGGGGAGCTGTTTTTT. Translating it yields CASSPSGSGELFF.

In the case of this clonotype: It is likely a read error, because the conserved phenylalanine at the end of the CDR3 is missing. The chain has TRBV5-6 and TRBJ1-3; TRBD1 is a possible D gene (6 bases). Germline CDR1 is SGHDT and CDR2 is YYEEEE. Deletions cut 4 bases from V and 1 base from J, with 18 bases between. The CDR3 runs to 17 residues. CDR3 region: CASSLEQGLGSGNTIYL. The CDR3 DNA reads as TGTGCCAGCAGCCTGGAACAGGGTTTAGGATCTGGAAACACCATATATTTG.

The chain carries TRBV6-1 and TRBJ1-2; D possibly corresponds to TRBD1 (5 bases). The CDR3 contains 19 residues. The germline V gene encodes CDR1 MNHNS and CDR2 SASEGT. V was pared by 5 bases and J by 0 bases, with 25 bases between. The CDR3 loop is CASSRRQRSIKDTNYGYTF. The CDR3 DNA follows: TGTGCCAGCAGTCGAAGACAGCGAAGCATTAAAGACACTAACTATGGCTACACCTTC.

This clonotype was counted at least ten times. The V and J genes are TRBV7-3 and TRBJ1-5, with D possibly being TRBD1 (6 bases). The CDR3 consists of 15 residues. Germline CDR1 reads SGHTA; CDR2 reads FQGTGA. V shed 5 bases and J shed 0 bases, with 11 bases lying between them. The CDR3 protein is CASSLRGGSNQPQHF. The CDR3 region has the DNA TGTGCCAGCAGCCTCAGGGGAGGTAGCAATCAGCCCCAGCATTTT.

This clonotype was detected only a few times. The chain is built from TRBV12-3 or TRBV12-4 and TRBJ2-7; 8 positions match TRBD1. V shed 4 bases and J 1 base; nucleotides not matched to a gene: 6. The CDR3 totals 15 residues. The DNA of the CDR3 is TGTGCCAGCAGTTCGGACAGGGTCTCTTCCTACGAGCAGTACTTC. Translated: CASSSDRVSSYEQYF.

The J gene is TRBJ1-1, the V gene TRBV12-3 or TRBV12-4; D possibly corresponds to TRBD1 (6 bases). V gave up 2 bases and J gave up 6 bases, with 16 bases separating them. There are 15 residues in the CDR3. In DNA form, the CDR3 reads TGTGCCAGCAGTTTATCGGGGGGCACGGGCTCTGAAGCTTTCTTT. It encodes CASSLSGGTGSEAFF.

On this clonotype: This may be a read error: a much more frequent sequence differs by one nucleotide. V and J are TRBV5-1 and TRBJ1-1; no definite D call. Per germline, CDR1 SGHRS and CDR2 YFSETQ. The CDR3 spans 13 residues. CDR3 coding DNA: TGCGCCAGCAGCTTGGAGACGGCCACTGAAGCTTGCTTT. Residues: CASSLETATEACF.

This chain links TRBV10-3 with TRBJ1-1; 10 nucleotides line up with TRBD1. The CDR3 length is 14 residues. The germline gives CDR1 ENHRY, CDR2 SYGVKD. The V gene end was trimmed by 6 bases and the J gene end by 7 bases; junction bases not matched to a gene: 8. CDR3 nucleotides: TGTGCCATCAGAGACAGGGGGCGAGGTGGTGAAGCTTTCTTT. Encoded protein: CAIRDRGRGGEAFF.

This clonotype came up a few times. The chain links TRBV20-1 to TRBJ2-7; 10 bases map to TRBD2. This CDR3 is 16 amino acids long. Trimming took 4 bases from V and 7 from J; bases not matched to a gene: 16. From germline, CDR1 is DFQATT and CDR2 SNEGSKA (reference sequence). This chain's CDR3 is CSATATSGAGGGEQYF. In DNA, the CDR3 is TGCAGTGCTACCGCCACTAGCGGGGCCGGGGGGGGAGAGCAGTACTTC.

This clonotype was seen many times. The V call is TRBV6-2 or TRBV6-3, the J call TRBJ1-2, with unresolved D. This CDR3 region has 12 residues. V shed 4 bases and J shed 5 bases, with 8 bases lying between them. In germline, CDR1 is MNHEY, CDR2 SVGEGT. For the CDR3, the DNA is TGTGCCAGCAGTTTAGGAAGATATGGCTACACCTTC. This encodes CASSLGRYGYTF.

This clonotype was recorded at least ten times. The CDR3 loop is CATSRDRQSGNTIYF. The CDR3 DNA is TGTGCCACCAGCAGAGATCGACAGTCTGGAAACACCATATATTTT. The chain is built from TRBV15 and TRBJ1-3; the D gene is possibly TRBD1 (5 bases). V lost 0 bases to trimming and J lost 1 base, with 7 bases between them. Germline V gene data show CDR1 as LNHNV and CDR2 as YYDKDF (reference sequence). This CDR3 contains 15 residues.

The CDR3 DNA sequence: TGTGCCAGCAGTTCGGGGACATTCTATCAGCCCCAGCATTTT. Translated: CASSSGTFYQPQHF. The chain employs TRBV27 and TRBJ1-5; a possible D gene is TRBD1 (6 bases). Trimming shortened V by 4 bases and J by 5 bases, and 12 bases separated the two germline ends. This CDR3 region has 14 residues. The germline CDR1 and CDR2 sequences are MNHEY and SMNVEV (reference sequence).

This clonotype was seen once. The gene calls are TRBV11-2 and TRBJ1-2, with TRBD1 identical over 7 bases. The CDR3 sequence is 14 residues long. Unmatched junction bases numbered 8, after V lost 5 bases and J lost 5 bases. Germline-derived CDR1 and CDR2 are SGHAT and FQNNGV. Here the CDR3 reads CASSAQGDWYGYTF. Written as DNA, the CDR3 is TGTGCCAGCAGCGCGCAGGGGGATTGGTATGGCTACACCTTC.